These 17 T cell receptor beta chains were all obtained from the same sample, sequenced in a study of T-cell reconstitution after alpha-beta-depleted transplantation in children. Unique molecular identifiers were incorporated into the prepared TCRbeta library. One entry per CDR3 protein, called by TCRdb with MiXCR from the PCR reads. The repertoire has some 600,000 distinct CDR3 sequences, around 13% of them found once; the top ten carry roughly 2.3%. This specimen consisted of PBMCs, mostly from graft donor cells, obtained 360 days after TCRalphabeta/CD19-depleted stem cell transplant. The receptors stem from a male patient younger than 18 who had a stem cell transplant for acute myeloid leukemia, so the T cells may come from the graft donor.

This clonotype was recorded a few times. The gene calls are TRBV3-1 and TRBJ2-7; TRBD2 matches at 7 bases. Germline V gene sequence: CDR1 LGHDT, CDR2 YNNKEL (reference sequence). This CDR3 has 16 amino acids. V shed 4 bases and J 4 bases; nucleotides not matched to a gene: 13. CDR3: CASSRWTSAGKYEQYF. Written as DNA, the CDR3 is TGTGCCAGCAGCCGATGGACCTCAGCGGGGAAGTACGAGCAGTACTTC.

This clonotype was seen a few times. This CDR3 reads CASSLQRGGRALHF. The CDR3 nucleotides are TGTGCCAGCAGCTTACAACGAGGAGGTCGGGCCCTCCACTTT. The chain uses TRBV7-2 and TRBJ1-6; D call uncertain. The germline V gene has CDR1 SGHTA and CDR2 FQGNSA. The CDR3 extends over 14 amino acids. The V end lost 2 bases, the J end lost 14 bases, and 16 bases lay between the germline ends.

This rearrangement joins TRBV6-2 or TRBV6-3 to TRBJ1-5; D remains unclear. The CDR3 extends over 16 amino acids. The germline V gene has CDR1 MNHEY and CDR2 SVGEGT. V lost 4 bases to trimming and J lost 2 bases, with 15 bases between them. The CDR3 DNA is TGTGCCAGCAGTTTCCCATATGAGCCTGGCAATCAGCCCCAGCATTTT. Amino acid sequence: CASSFPYEPGNQPQHF.

CDR3 DNA sequence: TGTGCCAGCAGCTCTAGCCTGCGGGAGGGCTCCCATGAGCAGTTCTTC. Translating it yields CASSSSLREGSHEQFF. The chain employs TRBV7-9 and TRBJ2-1; 9 bases match TRBD2. V gave up 4 bases and J gave up 8 bases; unmatched junction bases: 12. This CDR3 is 16 amino acids long. The germline CDR1 and CDR2 sequences are SEHNR and FQNEAQ (reference sequence). Based on the CDR3 plus reference TRBV7-9 and TRBJ2-1, the full variable domain is DTGVSQNPRHKITKRGQNVTFRCDPISEHNRLYWYRQTLGQGPEFLTYFQNEAQLEKSRLLSDRFSAERPKGSFSTLEIQRTEQGDSAMYLCASSSSLREGSHEQFFGPGTRLTVL.

The rearrangement uses TRBV7-2 and TRBJ2-7, with 11 bases identical to TRBD2. Germline loops: CDR1 SGHTA, CDR2 FQGNSA. With 2 bases clipped from V and 5 bases from J, the junction kept 5 bases outside the gene matches. The CDR3 loop spans 15 amino acids. CDR3 sequence (DNA): TGTGCCAGCAGCTTACTAGCGGGAGGAGGCCACGAGCAGTACTTC. Translating it yields CASSLLAGGGHEQYF.

V is TRBV10-3 and J is TRBJ2-7, with D perhaps TRBD2 (5 bases). V lost 6 bases, J lost 0 bases, and 6 bases lay in between. Germline CDR1 reads ENHRY; CDR2 reads SYGVKD. This CDR3 is built from 12 residues. The CDR3 DNA reads as TGTGCCATCAGCGGGAACTCCTACGAGCAGTACTTC. Translated, it gives CAISGNSYEQYF.

This clonotype was detected many times. CDR3 coding DNA: TGCAGCGCGGAGGCGCAGTATTTT. It encodes CSAEAQYF. The chain has TRBV29-1 and TRBJ2-3; maybe TRBD2 (5 bases). Per the germline V gene, CDR1 is SQVTM and CDR2 is ANQGSEA. The CDR3 runs to 8 residues. With 7 bases removed from V and 10 bases from J, the gap between germline ends came to 6 bases.

This clonotype has more than one count but fewer than ten. V usage is TRBV14 and J usage is TRBJ1-1; D gene ambiguous. Germline V lookup: CDR1 SGHDN, CDR2 FVKESK. With 3 bases removed from V and 5 bases from J, the gap between germline ends came to 10 bases. The CDR3 covers 13 residues. CDR3 bases: TGTGCCAGCAGCCATAGATTGGGGACTGAAGCTTTCTTT. This sequence encodes CASSHRLGTEAFF. Looking up the rest from reference TRBV14 and TRBJ1-1 gives the full variable domain: EAGVTQFPSHSVIEKGQTVTLRCDPISGHDNLYWYRRVMGKEIKFLLHFVKESKQDESGMPNNRFLAERTGGTYSTLKVQPAELEDSGVYFCASSHRLGTEAFFGQGTRLTVV.

V is TRBV28 and J is TRBJ2-7, with D possibly TRBD1 on 6 matching bases. CDR3 size: 13 residues. With 9 bases removed from V and 0 bases from J, the gap between germline ends came to 12 bases. Germline V gene data show CDR1 as MDHEN and CDR2 as SYDVKM. The CDR3 DNA reads TGTGCCAGTAACCAGGGGAACTCCTACGAGCAGTACTTC. Its translation is CASNQGNSYEQYF.

J is TRBJ1-4 and V is TRBV28; D is possibly TRBD1 (5 bases). There are 15 residues in the CDR3. Trimming removed 0 bases from V and 8 bases from J, with 13 bases in between. CDR1 is MDHEN and CDR2 is SYDVKM in the germline V gene. The CDR3 coding sequence is TGTGCCAGCAGTTTATGGAGGGGCGAAGGGGAAAAACTGTTTTTT. Its protein product is CASSLWRGEGEKLFF. Complete variable domain (other parts from reference TRBV28 and TRBJ1-4): DVKVTQSSRYLVKRTGEKVFLECVQDMDHENMFWYRQDPGLGLRLIYFSYDVKMKEKGDIPEGYSVSREKKERFSLILESASTNQTSMYLCASSLWRGEGEKLFFGSGTQLSVL.

This chain joins TRBV18 and TRBJ2-7; D is unclear. With 2 bases removed from V and 6 bases from J, the gap between germline ends came to 20 bases. This CDR3 region has 16 residues. Germline-derived CDR1 and CDR2 are KGHSH and LQKENI. This CDR3 reads CASSPDGHGTAAEQYF. The CDR3 region has the DNA TGTGCCAGCTCACCAGATGGCCACGGAACTGCCGCCGAGCAGTACTTC.

The table lists this clonotype with a few counts. The gene calls are TRBV7-2 and TRBJ2-7, with D uncertain. Trimming removed 5 bases from V and 0 bases from J, with 11 bases in between. In germline, CDR1 is SGHTA, CDR2 FQGNSA. This CDR3 contains 14 residues. CDR3 amino acids: CASSPARLSYEQYF. CDR3 DNA sequence: TGTGCCAGCAGCCCGGCGCGGCTCTCCTACGAGCAGTACTTC.

The V call is TRBV5-5, the J call TRBJ2-7; 9 bases agree with TRBD1. In germline, CDR1 is SGHKS, CDR2 YYEKEE (reference sequence). The CDR3 covers 16 residues. V was pared by 0 bases and J by 4 bases, with 8 bases of the junction left unmatched. CDR3 amino acids: CASSLGAGQGMYEQYF. The CDR3 nucleotides are TGTGCCAGCAGCTTGGGAGCGGGACAGGGTATGTACGAGCAGTACTTC.

This clonotype was seen repeatedly, ten times or more. The V gene is TRBV5-6, the J gene TRBJ1-1, with a weak D call TRBD1 (6 bases). Germline V CDR1 and CDR2: SGHDT, YYEEEE. This CDR3 contains 14 residues. V gave up 4 bases and J gave up 3 bases, with 13 bases separating them. The CDR3: CASSKTGKDTEAFF. The CDR3 DNA follows: TGTGCCAGCAGCAAAACAGGGAAGGACACTGAAGCTTTCTTT. The whole variable domain, remainder taken from reference TRBV5-6 and TRBJ1-1, is DAGVTQSPTHLIKTRGQQVTLRCSPKSGHDTVSWYQQALGQGPQFIFQYYEEEERQRGNFPDRFSGHQFPNYSSELNVNALLLGDSALYLCASSKTGKDTEAFFGQGTRLTVV.

This clonotype came up a few times. The V call is TRBV29-1, the J call TRBJ2-7; perhaps D is TRBD1 or TRBD2 (6 bases each). The CDR3 has 13 amino acids. Germline V gene lookup returns CDR1 SQVTM and CDR2 ANQGSEA. Between the trimmed V and J ends, which lost 3 bases and 5 bases, there was a span of 14 bases. The CDR3 DNA sequence: TGCAGCGTTGAGGGGGGCCCGGGAGACGAGCAGTACTTC. As protein: CSVEGGPGDEQYF.

This clonotype has just a few counts. The rearrangement uses TRBV7-3 and TRBJ1-1; the D is unclear. The CDR3 is 14 residues long. The germline gives CDR1 SGHTA, CDR2 FQGTGA. V was shortened by 5 bases and J by 7 bases, with 17 bases between the two germline ends. The CDR3 here is CASSLRLNPVEAFF. The CDR3 nucleotides are TGTGCCAGCAGCCTCCGACTCAATCCCGTTGAAGCTTTCTTT.

A few counts support this clonotype. The J gene is TRBJ2-5, the V gene TRBV20-1, with 7 bases matching TRBD1. CDR1 DFQATT and CDR2 SNEGSKA come from the germline V gene (reference sequence). Trimming at V came to 3 bases and at J to 5 bases, leaving 9 bases not matched to a gene. This CDR3 is built from 14 residues. CDR3 nucleotides: TGCAGTGCTAGCGAGACAGGGTTGGGGGAGACCCAGTACTTC. Translated: CSASETGLGETQYF.